The text below deals with one T cell receptor (beta chain). This entry belongs to a study of blood T cell repertoires in COVID-19. The wider study: Whether acute or convalescent, the COVID-19 samples came from the United States, Italy and Spain. T cells, B-cell-depleted T cells, or PBMCs provided the cDNA or gDNA that served as material.

Looked up from germline, CDR1 is MGHRA and CDR2 is YSYEKL. V gave up 4 bases and J gave up 5 bases; unmatched junction bases: 5. The CDR3 has 15 residues. As handled by the study authors: Estimates of nucleated cell counts were drawn from the amplification of reference gene primers. Sequencing was performed with immunoSEQ multiplex PCR; in TCRdb, only in-frame clones are kept and a portion is missing. V and J calls plus clone size are reproduced from that table; the DNA served to infer D and trimming. In the table there are about 99,000 clones, 84% of which are singletons. The rearrangement joins TRBV4-1 to TRBJ2-1; TRBD1 agrees at 10 bases. The origin of this receptor is a man between 65 and 85 years old with active or convalescent COVID-19. The source material was peripheral blood. CDR3: CASSLSGTGDNEQFF. In DNA, the CDR3 is TGCGCCAGCAGCCTTTCCGGGACAGGGGACAATGAGCAGTTCTTC.